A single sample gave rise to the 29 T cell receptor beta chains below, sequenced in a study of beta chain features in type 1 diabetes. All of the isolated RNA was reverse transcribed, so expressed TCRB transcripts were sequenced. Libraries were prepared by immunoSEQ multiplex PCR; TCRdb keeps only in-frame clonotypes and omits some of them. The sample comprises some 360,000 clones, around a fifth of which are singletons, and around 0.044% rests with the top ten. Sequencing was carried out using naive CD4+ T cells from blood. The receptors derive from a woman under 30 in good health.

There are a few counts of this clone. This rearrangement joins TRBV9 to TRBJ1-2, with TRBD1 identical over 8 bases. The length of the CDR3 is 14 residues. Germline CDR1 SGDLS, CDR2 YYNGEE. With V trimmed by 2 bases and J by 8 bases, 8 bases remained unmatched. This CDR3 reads CASSVYQGAVGYTF. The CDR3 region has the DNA TGTGCCAGCAGCGTTTACCAGGGGGCTGTCGGCTACACCTTC.

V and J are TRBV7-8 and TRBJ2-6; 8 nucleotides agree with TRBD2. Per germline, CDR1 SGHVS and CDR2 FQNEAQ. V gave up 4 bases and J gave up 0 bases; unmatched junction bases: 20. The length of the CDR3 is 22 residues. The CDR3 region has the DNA TGTGCCAGCAGCTCCCGTCGTCGGCGGGGGGCAGCCGATCGCTCTGGGGCCAACGTCCTGACTTTC. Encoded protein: CASSSRRRRGAADRSGANVLTF.

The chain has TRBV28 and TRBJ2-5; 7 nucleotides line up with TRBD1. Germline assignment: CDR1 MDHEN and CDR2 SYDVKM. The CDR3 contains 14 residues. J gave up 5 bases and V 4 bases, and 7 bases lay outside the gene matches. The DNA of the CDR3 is TGTGCCAGCAGTTCGGGACAGTTTCCCGAGACCCAGTACTTC. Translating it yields CASSSGQFPETQYF.

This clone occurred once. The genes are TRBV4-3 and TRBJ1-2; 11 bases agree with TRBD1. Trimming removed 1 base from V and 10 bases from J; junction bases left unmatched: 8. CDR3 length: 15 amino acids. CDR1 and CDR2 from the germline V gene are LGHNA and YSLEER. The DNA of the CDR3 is TGCGCCAGCAGCCAAGGCCCGGACAGGGGGCGAATCTACACCTTC. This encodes CASSQGPDRGRIYTF.

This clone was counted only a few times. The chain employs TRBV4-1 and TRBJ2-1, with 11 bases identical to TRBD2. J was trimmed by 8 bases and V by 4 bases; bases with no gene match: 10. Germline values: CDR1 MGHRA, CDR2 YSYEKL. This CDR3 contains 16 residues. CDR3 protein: CASSRRTSGSKDEQFF. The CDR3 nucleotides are TGCGCCAGCAGCCGCCGTACTAGCGGGAGTAAGGATGAGCAGTTCTTC.

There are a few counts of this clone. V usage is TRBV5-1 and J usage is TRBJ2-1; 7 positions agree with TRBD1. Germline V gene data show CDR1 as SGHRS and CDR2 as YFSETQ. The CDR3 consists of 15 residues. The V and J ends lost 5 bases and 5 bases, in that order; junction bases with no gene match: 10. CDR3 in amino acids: CASRRRTGDNNEQFF. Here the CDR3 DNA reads TGCGCCAGCAGAAGGAGGACAGGCGATAACAATGAGCAGTTCTTC.

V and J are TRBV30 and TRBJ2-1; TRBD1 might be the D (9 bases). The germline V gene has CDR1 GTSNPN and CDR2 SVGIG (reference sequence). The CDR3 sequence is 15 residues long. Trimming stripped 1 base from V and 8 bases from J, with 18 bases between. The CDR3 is CAWSAGGTGRDEQFF. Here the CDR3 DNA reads TGTGCCTGGAGTGCGGGGGGGACAGGGAGGGATGAGCAGTTCTTC.

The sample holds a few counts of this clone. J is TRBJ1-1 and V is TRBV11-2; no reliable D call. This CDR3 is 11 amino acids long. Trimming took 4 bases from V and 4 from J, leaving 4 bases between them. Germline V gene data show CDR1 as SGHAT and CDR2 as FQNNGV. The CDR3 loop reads CASSSRTEAFF. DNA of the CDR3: TGTGCCAGCAGCTCCCGCACTGAAGCTTTCTTT.

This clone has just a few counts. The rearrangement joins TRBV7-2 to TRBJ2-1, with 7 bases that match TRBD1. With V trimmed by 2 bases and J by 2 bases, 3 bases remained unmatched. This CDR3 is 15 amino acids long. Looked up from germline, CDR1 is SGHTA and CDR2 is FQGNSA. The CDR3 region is CASSLQGVAYNEQFF. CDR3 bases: TGTGCCAGCAGCTTACAGGGGGTCGCCTACAATGAGCAGTTCTTC.

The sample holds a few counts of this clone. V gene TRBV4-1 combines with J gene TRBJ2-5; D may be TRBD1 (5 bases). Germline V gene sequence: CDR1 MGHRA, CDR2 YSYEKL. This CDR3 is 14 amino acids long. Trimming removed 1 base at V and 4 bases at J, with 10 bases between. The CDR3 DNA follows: TGCGCCAGCAGCCAAGCGAGAAGGGGAGAGACCCAGTACTTC. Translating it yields CASSQARRGETQYF.

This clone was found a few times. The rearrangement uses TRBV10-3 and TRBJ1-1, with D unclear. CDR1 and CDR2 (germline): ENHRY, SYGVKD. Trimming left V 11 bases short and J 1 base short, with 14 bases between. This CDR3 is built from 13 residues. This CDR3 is CAARAEGNTEAFF. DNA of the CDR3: TGTGCCGCCCGCGCCGAGGGGAACACTGAAGCTTTCTTT.

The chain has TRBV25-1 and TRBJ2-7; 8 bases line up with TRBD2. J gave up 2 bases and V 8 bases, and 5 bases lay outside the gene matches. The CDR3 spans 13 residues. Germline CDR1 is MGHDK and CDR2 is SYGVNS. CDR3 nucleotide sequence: TGTGCCAGCCAAGAGCGGGAGACCTACGAGCAGTACTTC. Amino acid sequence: CASQERETYEQYF.

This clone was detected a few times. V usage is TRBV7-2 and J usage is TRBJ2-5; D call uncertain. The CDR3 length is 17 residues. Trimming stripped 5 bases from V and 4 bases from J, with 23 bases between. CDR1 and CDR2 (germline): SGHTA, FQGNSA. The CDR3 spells CASSPPKALWAPETQYF. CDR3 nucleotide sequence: TGTGCCAGCAGCCCTCCGAAAGCTCTGTGGGCCCCAGAGACCCAGTACTTC.

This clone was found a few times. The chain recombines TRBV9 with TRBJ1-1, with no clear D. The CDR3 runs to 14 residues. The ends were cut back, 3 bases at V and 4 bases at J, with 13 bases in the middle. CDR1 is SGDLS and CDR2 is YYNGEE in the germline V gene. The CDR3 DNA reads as TGTGCCAGCAGCGCCAGGCCGTGGGTCACTGAAGCTTTCTTT. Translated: CASSARPWVTEAFF.

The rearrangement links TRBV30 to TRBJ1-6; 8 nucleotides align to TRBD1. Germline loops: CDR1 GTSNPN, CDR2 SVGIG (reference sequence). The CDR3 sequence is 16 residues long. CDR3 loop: CAGQGVRTSYNSPLHF. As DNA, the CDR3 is TGTGCTGGACAGGGAGTTCGAACCTCCTATAATTCACCCCTCCACTTT.

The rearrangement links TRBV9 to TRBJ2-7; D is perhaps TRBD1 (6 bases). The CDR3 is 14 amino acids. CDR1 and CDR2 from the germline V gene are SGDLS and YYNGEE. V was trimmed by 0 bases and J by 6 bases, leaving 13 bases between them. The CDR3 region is CASSVGLGAREQYF. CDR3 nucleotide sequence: TGTGCCAGCAGCGTAGGTCTGGGGGCGCGCGAGCAGTACTTC.

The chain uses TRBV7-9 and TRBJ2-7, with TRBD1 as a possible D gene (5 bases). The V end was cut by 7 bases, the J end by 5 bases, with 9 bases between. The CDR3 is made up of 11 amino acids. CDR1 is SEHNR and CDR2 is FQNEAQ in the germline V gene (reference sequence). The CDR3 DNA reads TGTGCCAGCACCATAGGGGACGAGCAGTACTTC. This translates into CASTIGDEQYF.

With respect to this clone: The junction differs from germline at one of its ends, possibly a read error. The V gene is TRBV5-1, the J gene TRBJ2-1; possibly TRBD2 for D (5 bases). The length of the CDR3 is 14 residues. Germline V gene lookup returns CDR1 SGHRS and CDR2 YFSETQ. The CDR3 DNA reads TGCGCCAGCCGCTTGGGGAGCTCCTACAATGAGCAGTTCTTC. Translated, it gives CASRLGSSYNEQFF. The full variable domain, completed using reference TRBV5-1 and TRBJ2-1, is KAGVTQTPRYLIKTRGQQVTLSCSPISGHRSVSWYQQTPGQGLQFLFEYFSETQRNKGNFPGRFSGRQFSNSRSEMNVSTLELGDSALYLCASRLGSSYNEQFFGPGTRLTVL.

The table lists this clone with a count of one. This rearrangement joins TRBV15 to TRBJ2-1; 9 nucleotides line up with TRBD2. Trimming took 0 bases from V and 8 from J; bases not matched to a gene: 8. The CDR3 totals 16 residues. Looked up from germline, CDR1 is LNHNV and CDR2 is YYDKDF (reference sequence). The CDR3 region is CATSRDPAGGRDEQFF. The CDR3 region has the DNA TGTGCCACCAGCAGAGATCCGGCGGGAGGGAGGGATGAGCAGTTCTTC.

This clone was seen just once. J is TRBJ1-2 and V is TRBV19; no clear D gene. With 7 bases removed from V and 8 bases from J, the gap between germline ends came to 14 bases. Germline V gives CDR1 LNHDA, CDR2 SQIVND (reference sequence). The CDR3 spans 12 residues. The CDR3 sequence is CASTLEGIGYTF. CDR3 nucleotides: TGTGCCAGTACCCTGGAGGGTATAGGCTACACCTTC.

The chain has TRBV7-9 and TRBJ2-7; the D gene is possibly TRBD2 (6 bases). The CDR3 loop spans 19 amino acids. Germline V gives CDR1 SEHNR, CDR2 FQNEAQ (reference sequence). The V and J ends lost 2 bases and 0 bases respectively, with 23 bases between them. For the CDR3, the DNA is TGTGCCAGCAGCTTATTTAATTTCCGGGTGGGGGGAAGCTCCTACGAGCAGTACTTC. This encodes CASSLFNFRVGGSSYEQYF. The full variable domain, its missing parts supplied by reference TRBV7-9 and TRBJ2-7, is DTGVSQNPRHKITKRGQNVTFRCDPISEHNRLYWYRQTLGQGPEFLTYFQNEAQLEKSRLLSDRFSAERPKGSFSTLEIQRTEQGDSAMYLCASSLFNFRVGGSSYEQYFGPGTRLTVT.

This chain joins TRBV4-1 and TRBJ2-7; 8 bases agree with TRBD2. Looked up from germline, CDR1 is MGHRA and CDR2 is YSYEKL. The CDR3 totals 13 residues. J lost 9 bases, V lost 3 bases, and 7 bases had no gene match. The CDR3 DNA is TGCGCCAGCAGCCAGGGGGGACTAGGGGTGCAGTACTTC. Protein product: CASSQGGLGVQYF.

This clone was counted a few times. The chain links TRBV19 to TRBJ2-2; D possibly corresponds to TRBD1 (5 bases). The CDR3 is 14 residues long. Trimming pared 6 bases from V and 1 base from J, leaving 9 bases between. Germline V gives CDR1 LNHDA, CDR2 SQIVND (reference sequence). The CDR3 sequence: CASRPQGNTGELFF. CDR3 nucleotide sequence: TGTGCCAGTAGGCCTCAGGGGAACACCGGGGAGCTGTTTTTT.

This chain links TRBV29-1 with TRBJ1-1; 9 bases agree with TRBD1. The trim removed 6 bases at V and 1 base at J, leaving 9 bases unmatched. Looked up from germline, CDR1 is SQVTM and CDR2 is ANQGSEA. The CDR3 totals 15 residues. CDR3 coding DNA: TGCAGCGTCCTCGGGACAGGGCTAAGGAACACTGAAGCTTTCTTT. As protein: CSVLGTGLRNTEAFF.

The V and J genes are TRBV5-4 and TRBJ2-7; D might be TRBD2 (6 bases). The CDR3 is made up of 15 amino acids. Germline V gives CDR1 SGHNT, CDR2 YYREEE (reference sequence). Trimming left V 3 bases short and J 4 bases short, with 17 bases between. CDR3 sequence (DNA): TGTGCCAGCAGCTCTTCGGGACTTGGGGAATACGAGCAGTACTTC. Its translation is CASSSSGLGEYEQYF. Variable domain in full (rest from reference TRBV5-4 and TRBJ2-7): ETGVTQSPTHLIKTRGQQVTLRCSSQSGHNTVSWYQQALGQGPQFIFQYYREEENGRGNFPPRFSGLQFPNYSSELNVNALELDDSALYLCASSSSGLGEYEQYFGPGTRLTVT.

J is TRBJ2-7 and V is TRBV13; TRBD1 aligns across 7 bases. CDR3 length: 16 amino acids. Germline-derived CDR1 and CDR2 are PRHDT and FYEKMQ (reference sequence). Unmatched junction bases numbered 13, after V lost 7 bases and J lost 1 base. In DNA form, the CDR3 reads TGTGCCAGCACCCTCCAGTGGCCCAGGGGGTCCTACGAGCAGTACTTC. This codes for CASTLQWPRGSYEQYF. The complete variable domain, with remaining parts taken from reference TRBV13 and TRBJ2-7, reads AAGVIQSPRHLIKEKRETATLKCYPIPRHDTVYWYQQGPGQDPQFLISFYEKMQSDKGSIPDRFSAQQFSDYHSELNMSSLELGDSALYFCASTLQWPRGSYEQYFGPGTRLTVT.

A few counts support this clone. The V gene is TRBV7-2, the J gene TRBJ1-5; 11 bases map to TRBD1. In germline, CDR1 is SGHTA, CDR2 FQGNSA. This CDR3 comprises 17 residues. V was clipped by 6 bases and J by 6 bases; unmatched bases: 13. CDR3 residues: CASRSDRGRFNGQPQHF. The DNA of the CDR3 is TGTGCCAGCAGATCGGACAGGGGGCGGTTTAATGGTCAGCCCCAGCATTTT.

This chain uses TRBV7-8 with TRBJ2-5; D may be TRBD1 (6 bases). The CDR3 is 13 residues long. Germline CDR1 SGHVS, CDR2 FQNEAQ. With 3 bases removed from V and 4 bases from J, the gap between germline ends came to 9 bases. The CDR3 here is CASSFRGGETQYF. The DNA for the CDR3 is TGTGCCAGCAGCTTCAGAGGGGGAGAGACCCAGTACTTC.

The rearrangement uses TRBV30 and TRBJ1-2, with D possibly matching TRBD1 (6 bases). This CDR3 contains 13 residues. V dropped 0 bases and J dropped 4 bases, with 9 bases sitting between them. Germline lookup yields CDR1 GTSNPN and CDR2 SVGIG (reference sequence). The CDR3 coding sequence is TGTGCCTGGAGTGTCAGCAGGGGCTATGGCTACACCTTC. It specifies CAWSVSRGYGYTF.